This T cell receptor beta chain was recovered during a study of CD8+CD57+ T cells in acquired aplastic anemia. Sequencing involved patients with CD8+CD57+ cell expansion previously shown by flow cytometry. Genomic DNA served as template for TCR beta VDJ and CDR3 profiling. MiXCR, run by TCRdb on the reads, gives a single entry per CDR3 protein. The table includes under 350,000 distinct CDR3 sequences, roughly 59% detected once. The V gene's germline CDR1 is SEHNR and CDR2 FQNEAQ (reference sequence). CDR3 size: 18 residues. J gave up 3 bases and V 5 bases, and 12 bases lay outside the gene matches. The chain employs TRBV7-9 and TRBJ2-7, with 14 bases matching TRBD2. Specimen: sorted CD4+, CD8+, or CD8+CD57+ T cells (not recorded which) from PBMCs. This TCR came from a human donor with aplastic anemia. The CDR3, as DNA: TGTGCCAGCAGCCCTGGACTAGCGGGGGGCCACTATTACTACGAGCAGTACTTC. Translating gives CASSPGLAGGHYYYEQYF.